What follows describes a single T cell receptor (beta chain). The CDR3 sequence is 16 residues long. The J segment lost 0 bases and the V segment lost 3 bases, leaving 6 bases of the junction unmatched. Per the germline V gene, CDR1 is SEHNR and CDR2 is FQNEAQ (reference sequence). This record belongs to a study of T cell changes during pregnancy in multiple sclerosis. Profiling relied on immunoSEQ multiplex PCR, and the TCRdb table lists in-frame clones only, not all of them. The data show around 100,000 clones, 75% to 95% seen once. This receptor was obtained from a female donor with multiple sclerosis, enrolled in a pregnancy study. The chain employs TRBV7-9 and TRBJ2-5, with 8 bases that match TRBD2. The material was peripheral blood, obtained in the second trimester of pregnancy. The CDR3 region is CASSFSGDGYQETQYF. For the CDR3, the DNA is TGTGCCAGCAGCTTTAGCGGGGACGGGTACCAAGAGACCCAGTACTTC.